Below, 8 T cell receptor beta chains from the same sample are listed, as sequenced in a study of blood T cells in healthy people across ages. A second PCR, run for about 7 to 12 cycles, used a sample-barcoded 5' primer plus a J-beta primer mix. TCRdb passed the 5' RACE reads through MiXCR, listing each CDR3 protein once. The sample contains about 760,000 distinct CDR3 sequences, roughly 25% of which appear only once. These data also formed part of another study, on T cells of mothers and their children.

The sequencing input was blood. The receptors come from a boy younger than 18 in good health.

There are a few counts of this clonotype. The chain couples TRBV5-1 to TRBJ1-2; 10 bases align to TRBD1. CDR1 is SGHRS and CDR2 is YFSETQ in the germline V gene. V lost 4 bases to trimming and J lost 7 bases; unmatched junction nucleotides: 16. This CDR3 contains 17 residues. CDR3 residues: CASSTGTGEKSFGGYTF. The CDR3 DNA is TGCGCCAGCAGCACCGGGACAGGGGAGAAATCGTTCGGTGGCTACACCTTC. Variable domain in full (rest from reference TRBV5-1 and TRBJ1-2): KAGVTQTPRYLIKTRGQQVTLSCSPISGHRSVSWYQQTPGQGLQFLFEYFSETQRNKGNFPGRFSGRQFSNSRSEMNVSTLELGDSALYLCASSTGTGEKSFGGYTFGSGTRLTVV.

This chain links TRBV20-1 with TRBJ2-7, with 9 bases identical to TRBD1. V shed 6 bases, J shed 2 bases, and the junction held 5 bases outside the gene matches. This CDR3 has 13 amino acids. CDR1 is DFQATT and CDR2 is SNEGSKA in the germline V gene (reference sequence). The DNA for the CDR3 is TGCAGTGCGAGCCGGGACAGGGCCTACGAGCAGTACTTC. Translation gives CSASRDRAYEQYF.

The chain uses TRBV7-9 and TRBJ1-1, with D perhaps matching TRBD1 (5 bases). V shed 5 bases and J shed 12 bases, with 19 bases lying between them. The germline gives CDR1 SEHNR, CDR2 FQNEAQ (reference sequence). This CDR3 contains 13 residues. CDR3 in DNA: TGTGCCAGCAGCCAGACGGGGGAGTTGTCGACTTTCTTT. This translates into CASSQTGELSTFF.

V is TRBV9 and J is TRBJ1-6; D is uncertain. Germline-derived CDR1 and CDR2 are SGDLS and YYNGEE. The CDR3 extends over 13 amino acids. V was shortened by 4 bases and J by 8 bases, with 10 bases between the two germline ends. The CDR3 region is CASSLNGDSPLHF. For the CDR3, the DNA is TGTGCCAGCAGCTTAAATGGGGATTCACCCCTCCACTTT.

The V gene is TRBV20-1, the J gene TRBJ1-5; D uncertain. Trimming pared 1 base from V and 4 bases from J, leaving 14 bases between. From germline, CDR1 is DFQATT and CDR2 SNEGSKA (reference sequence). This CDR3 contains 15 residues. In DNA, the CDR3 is TGCAGTGCTAGAGTACCTGATAGGGTTAATCAGCCCCAGCATTTT. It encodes CSARVPDRVNQPQHF.

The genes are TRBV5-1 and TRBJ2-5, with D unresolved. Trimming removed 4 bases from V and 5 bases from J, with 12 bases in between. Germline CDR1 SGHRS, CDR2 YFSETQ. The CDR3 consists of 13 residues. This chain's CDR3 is CASSTVPEETQYF. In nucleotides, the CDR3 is TGCGCCAGCAGCACGGTCCCGGAGGAGACCCAGTACTTC.

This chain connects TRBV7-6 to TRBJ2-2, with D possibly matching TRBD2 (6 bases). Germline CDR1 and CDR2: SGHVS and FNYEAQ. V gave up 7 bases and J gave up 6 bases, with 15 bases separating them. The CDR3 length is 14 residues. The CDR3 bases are TGTGCCAGCAACTCCACGTCGGGGGCCGGGGAGCTGTTTTTT. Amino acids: CASNSTSGAGELFF.

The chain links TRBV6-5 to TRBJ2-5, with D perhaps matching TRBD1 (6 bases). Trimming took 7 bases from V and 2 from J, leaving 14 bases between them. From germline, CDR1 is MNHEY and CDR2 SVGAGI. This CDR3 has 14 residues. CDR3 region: CASKLMGQQETQYF. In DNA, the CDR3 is TGTGCCAGCAAATTGATGGGACAACAAGAGACCCAGTACTTC.